One and the same sample provided the 25 T cell receptor beta chains below, sequenced in a study of post-analysis software for immune sequencing data. General study points: Controls showed lower frequencies than patients for roughly 5 TRBV segments, and TRBV5-6, TRBV5-1 and TRBV20-1 were among these.

Antigen specificity for these receptors is unknown. Sequencing libraries made from TCR beta cDNA carried unique molecular identifiers. Via MiXCR, TCRdb re-called the PCR reads, giving one row per CDR3 protein. The data show roughly 540,000 distinct CDR3 sequences, 30% to 40% seen once. Sample: blood. The receptors originated from a girl aged 2 to 17 with multiple sclerosis.

V usage is TRBV5-1 and J usage is TRBJ2-1; D gene uncertain. This CDR3 contains 14 residues. The V gene lost 1 base and the J gene lost 1 base, with 6 bases spanning the gap. The germline V gene has CDR1 SGHRS and CDR2 YFSETQ. Here the CDR3 reads CASSLMGSYNEQFF. In DNA form, the CDR3 reads TGCGCCAGCAGCTTGATGGGTTCCTACAATGAGCAGTTCTTC.

DNA of the CDR3: TGTGCCAGCGGACTAACAAGTCAGCCCCAGCATTTT. Amino acids: CASGLTSQPQHF. The rearrangement joins TRBV6-2 or TRBV6-3 to TRBJ1-5; D uncertain. Trimming left V 8 bases short and J 6 bases short, with 11 bases between. The CDR3 extends over 12 amino acids. Germline V gene sequence: CDR1 MNHEY, CDR2 SVGEGT.

The rearrangement joins TRBV7-9 to TRBJ1-6; D unclear. Germline V gene data show CDR1 as SEHNR and CDR2 as FQNEAQ (reference sequence). Between the trimmed V and J ends, which lost 1 base and 8 bases, there was a span of 9 bases. The CDR3 contains 14 residues. The CDR3, as DNA: TGTGCCAGCAGCTTAGAAAGAAGGGATTCACCCCTCCACTTT. It is translated as CASSLERRDSPLHF.

Turning to this clonotype: At one end the junction does not follow the germline gene, possibly because of a read error. The chain carries TRBV5-1 and TRBJ2-4, with 8 bases identical to TRBD2. The end of the DNA aligns better with TRBJ2-7, so the J call may be wrong. The CDR3 loop spans 15 amino acids. Germline loops: CDR1 SGHRS, CDR2 YFSETQ. In nucleotides, the CDR3 is TGCGCCAGCGGCTTGGGACTAGGTAAAACCTACGAGCAGTACTTC. Encoded protein: CASGLGLGKTYEQYF.

The chain is built from TRBV20-1 and TRBJ2-4, with D unresolved. V shed 3 bases and J shed 13 bases, with 7 bases lying between them. In germline, CDR1 is DFQATT, CDR2 SNEGSKA (reference sequence). The CDR3 has 9 residues. CDR3 coding DNA: TGCAGTGCTAGGGTCGGACAGTACTTC. Amino acid sequence: CSARVGQYF.

The V gene is TRBV6-2 or TRBV6-3, the J gene TRBJ2-7; TRBD2 matches 7 bases. The junction had 8 bases not matched to a gene; V was cut back by 4 bases and J by 2 bases. Germline CDR1 and CDR2: MNHEY and SVGEGT. The CDR3 loop spans 15 amino acids. In DNA form, the CDR3 reads TGTGCCAGCAGTTTTGGCGGGGGTCGTACCTACGAGCAGTACTTC. This codes for CASSFGGGRTYEQYF.

The chain has TRBV6-2 or TRBV6-3 and TRBJ1-6, with D possibly TRBD1 on 5 matching bases. The CDR3 runs to 13 residues. The germline V gene has CDR1 MNHEY and CDR2 SVGEGT. V gave up 6 bases and J gave up 10 bases, with 13 bases separating them. This CDR3 reads CASRNGGGSPLHF. For the CDR3, the DNA is TGTGCCAGCAGAAACGGGGGTGGGTCACCCCTCCACTTT.

J is TRBJ1-1 and V is TRBV6-5, with 7 positions matching TRBD1. CDR1 and CDR2 (germline): MNHEY, SVGAGI. V lost 10 bases, J lost 4 bases, and 12 bases stayed unmatched. The CDR3 is made up of 14 amino acids. DNA of the CDR3: TGTGCCATCTACCCCCGGGACAGTTCCACTGAAGCTTTCTTT. Translating it yields CAIYPRDSSTEAFF.

This clonotype was detected a few times. V usage is TRBV6-5 and J usage is TRBJ2-7; D assignment may be TRBD1 or TRBD2 (6 bases each). Germline loops: CDR1 MNHEY, CDR2 SVGAGI. This CDR3 is built from 14 residues. Trimming took off 6 bases at V and 3 bases at J, with 15 bases between the two ends. The CDR3 sequence is CASSPRGPHYEQYF. The CDR3 DNA reads TGTGCCAGCAGCCCACGGGGGCCCCACTACGAGCAGTACTTC.

The J gene is TRBJ2-5, the V gene TRBV4-2, with 9 bases fitting TRBD2. Trimming removed 0 bases from V and 11 bases from J; junction bases left unmatched: 28. The CDR3 runs 21 residues. Germline V gene lookup returns CDR1 LGHNA and CDR2 YNFKEQ. In nucleotides, the CDR3 is TGTGCCAGCAGCCAAGAATCCCGTGGTTGGCGGGGGGGCCAGTCCTACAATGAGCAGTACTTC. Its protein is CASSQESRGWRGGQSYNEQYF.

The V gene is TRBV7-9, the J gene TRBJ1-4; D is ambiguous. Per the germline V gene, CDR1 is SEHNR and CDR2 is FQNEAQ (reference sequence). CDR3 size: 11 residues. V was cut by 6 bases and J by 8 bases, with 7 bases left in between. The CDR3 DNA follows: TGTGCCAGCAGTCTTTTCGAAAAACTGTTTTTT. Translation gives CASSLFEKLFF. The whole variable domain, remainder taken from reference TRBV7-9 and TRBJ1-4, is DTGVSQNPRHKITKRGQNVTFRCDPISEHNRLYWYRQTLGQGPEFLTYFQNEAQLEKSRLLSDRFSAERPKGSFSTLEIQRTEQGDSAMYLCASSLFEKLFFGSGTQLSVL.

Ten or more counts support this clonotype. The chain couples TRBV29-1 to TRBJ1-2; TRBD1 matches 10 bases. Germline trimming cut 8 bases from V and 5 bases from J; bases unmatched to any gene: 17. CDR3 size: 16 residues. Germline CDR1 and CDR2: SQVTM and ANQGSEA. CDR3 loop: CSTLRDRGRNQYGYTF. CDR3 sequence (DNA): TGCAGCACCCTACGGGACAGGGGAAGGAATCAGTATGGCTACACCTTC.

In this sample, this clonotype turned up a few times. The rearrangement uses TRBV11-2 and TRBJ1-1; maybe TRBD1 (5 bases). The V end lost 2 bases, the J end lost 7 bases, and 14 bases lay between the germline ends. Germline lookup yields CDR1 SGHAT and CDR2 FQNNGV. The CDR3 sequence is 14 residues long. The CDR3 loop is CASSLTGRNSEAFF. The DNA of the CDR3 is TGTGCCAGCAGCTTAACAGGCCGAAATAGTGAAGCTTTCTTT.

This clonotype was seen only once. One end of the junction does not line up with germline, which may come from a read error. J is TRBJ1-1 and V is TRBV7-9, with a possible D match to TRBD1 (5 bases). The CDR3 is 14 amino acids. The germline V gene encodes CDR1 SEHNR and CDR2 FQNEAQ (reference sequence). CDR3 region: CTSSSAGGYTEAFF. CDR3 coding DNA: TGTACCAGCAGCTCGGCCGGGGGTTACACTGAAGCTTTCTTT.

This chain joins TRBV27 and TRBJ2-5; D is tentatively TRBD1 or TRBD2 (5 bases each). V dropped 8 bases and J dropped 2 bases, with 12 bases sitting between them. The germline gives CDR1 MNHEY, CDR2 SMNVEV (reference sequence). There are 13 residues in the CDR3. Here the CDR3 reads CASGASTQETQYF. The CDR3 nucleotides read TGTGCCAGCGGGGCTAGCACTCAAGAGACCCAGTACTTC.

This clonotype came up many times. This chain uses TRBV12-3 or TRBV12-4 with TRBJ2-6; the D is unclear. CDR3 size: 15 residues. Trimming shortened V by 0 bases and J by 0 bases, and 3 bases separated the two germline ends. The CDR3 loop reads CASSLALSGANVLTF. CDR3 in DNA: TGTGCCAGCAGTTTAGCCCTCTCTGGGGCCAACGTCCTGACTTTC.

This chain connects TRBV7-3 to TRBJ2-1, with TRBD2 matching 11 bases. The CDR3 spans 18 residues. The germline V gene encodes CDR1 SGHTA and CDR2 FQGTGA. V dropped 1 base and J dropped 5; count of bases not matched to a gene: 10. The CDR3 spells CASSLMESSGGPNNEQFF. CDR3 nucleotide sequence: TGTGCCAGCAGCTTAATGGAGTCTAGCGGGGGGCCAAACAATGAGCAGTTCTTC.

This clonotype was picked up a small number of times. The V call is TRBV12-3 or TRBV12-4, the J call TRBJ1-1; D not certain. Trimming removed 0 bases at V and 0 bases at J, with 5 bases between. The CDR3 extends over 14 amino acids. CDR3 sequence (DNA): TGTGCCAGCAGTTTAGCGGTGGTGAACACTGAAGCTTTCTTT. It encodes CASSLAVVNTEAFF.

This clonotype was found a few times. This chain connects TRBV20-1 to TRBJ1-2, with 8 bases matching TRBD1. Germline CDR1 and CDR2: DFQATT and SNEGSKA (reference sequence). The V segment lost 0 bases and the J segment 8 bases; nucleotides outside the gene matches: 5. The CDR3 length is 13 residues. CDR3 sequence reads: CSARDPTGDGYTF. The CDR3 nucleotides read TGCAGTGCTAGAGATCCGACAGGGGACGGCTACACCTTC.

The genes are TRBV20-1 and TRBJ1-4, with 8 bases fitting TRBD1. The CDR3 loop spans 15 amino acids. V was pared by 4 bases and J by 0 bases, with 4 bases of the junction left unmatched. Per the germline V gene, CDR1 is DFQATT and CDR2 is SNEGSKA (reference sequence). The CDR3 protein is CSATRGRATNEKLFF. CDR3 in DNA: TGCAGTGCTACCAGGGGGCGAGCAACTAATGAAAAACTGTTTTTT.

This clonotype was observed a few times. The CDR3 bases are TGTGCCAGCAGCCAAGATACGGGGGGTCCCCTCAACGAGCAGTACTTC. Translating gives CASSQDTGGPLNEQYF. The gene calls are TRBV3-1 and TRBJ2-5, with TRBD2 matching over 7 bases. The DNA matches TRBJ2-7 better at its end, which makes the J call doubtful. The CDR3 consists of 16 residues. Germline-derived CDR1 and CDR2 are LGHDT and YNNKEL (reference sequence).

This clonotype appeared a few times. The chain combines TRBV20-1 with TRBJ2-1; TRBD2 aligns across 15 bases. CDR1 and CDR2 (germline): DFQATT, SNEGSKA (reference sequence). CDR3 length: 16 residues. With V trimmed by 7 bases and J by 9 bases, 13 bases remained unmatched. The CDR3 DNA reads as TGCAGTGGAGGTTCCGGGACTAGCGGGGGGATTGGTGAGCAGTTCTTC. Translated: CSGGSGTSGGIGEQFF.

This clonotype was seen more than once but under ten times. This chain connects TRBV25-1 to TRBJ1-6; D is undetermined. There are 15 residues in the CDR3. Germline V gene lookup returns CDR1 MGHDK and CDR2 SYGVNS. V was clipped by 3 bases and J by 11 bases, with 17 bases between them. This chain's CDR3 is CASSETPVFGAPLHF. CDR3 in DNA: TGTGCCAGCAGTGAGACACCGGTTTTCGGGGCACCCCTCCACTTT.

The V gene is TRBV7-2, the J gene TRBJ1-5; possible D gene TRBD1, 5 bases. Germline V gives CDR1 SGHTA, CDR2 FQGNSA. V lost 1 base, J lost 5 bases, and 9 bases lay in between. This CDR3 is 14 amino acids long. In nucleotides, the CDR3 is TGTGCCAGCAGCTTAGAGTCGGGACATCAGCCCCAGCATTTT. Protein product: CASSLESGHQPQHF.

This clonotype has just a few counts. This CDR3 is CASSSPLKGTNYGYTF. The CDR3 DNA reads TGCGCCAGCAGCTCACCCCTGAAAGGGACTAACTATGGCTACACCTTC. The chain has TRBV5-1 and TRBJ1-2, with D unresolved. Looked up from germline, CDR1 is SGHRS and CDR2 is YFSETQ. This CDR3 comprises 16 residues. The ends were cut back, 3 bases at V and 0 bases at J, with 15 bases in the middle.